These 4 T cell receptor beta chains were all obtained from the same sample, sequenced in a study of OX40 agonist ivuxolimab in advanced cancers. Only in-frame clones appear in the TCRdb table, and some are missing; sequencing was by immunoSEQ multiplex PCR. The table lists roughly 83,000 clones, approximately 84% of them singletons. Sequences were derived from CD4+ or CD8+ T cells sorted from blood, sampled in a trial of the OX40 agonist ivuxolimab. These receptors originate from an adult with an advanced solid tumor such as melanoma, head and neck, liver or kidney cancer.

This chain uses TRBV6-5 with TRBJ2-7; perhaps TRBD1 as D (5 bases). Trimming removed 3 bases from V and 3 bases from J, with 15 bases in between. Germline assignment: CDR1 MNHEY and CDR2 SVGAGI. This CDR3 has 15 amino acids. The CDR3 region has the DNA TGTGCCAGCAGTTATGGGCAGGGCTTGGACTACGAGCAGTACTTC. It translates to CASSYGQGLDYEQYF.

This clone was seen only once. The genes are TRBV29-1 and TRBJ1-5; weak D call: TRBD1 (5 bases). Germline V gene data show CDR1 as SQVTM and CDR2 as ANQGSEA. V dropped 6 bases and J dropped 3 bases, with 15 bases sitting between them. The CDR3 sequence is 14 residues long. The CDR3 loop is CSVAQTVSNQPQHF. CDR3 in DNA: TGCAGCGTCGCCCAGACAGTCTCCAATCAGCCCCAGCATTTT.

The chain couples TRBV12-5 to TRBJ2-3; D remains ambiguous. Trimming removed 2 bases at V and 1 base at J, with 10 bases between. Germline V gives CDR1 LGHNT, CDR2 FRNRAP. The CDR3 runs to 15 residues. CDR3 amino acids: CASGLWVGGTDTQYF. The CDR3 bases are TGTGCTAGTGGTTTGTGGGTCGGAGGCACAGATACGCAGTATTTT.

V gene TRBV6-5 combines with J gene TRBJ2-1; D is ambiguous. The CDR3 contains 14 residues. The germline V and J ends were trimmed by 3 bases and 6 bases, with 12 bases remaining between them. CDR1 and CDR2 from the germline V gene are MNHEY and SVGAGI. Here the CDR3 DNA reads TGTGCCAGCAGTTATACCGACGCGCGCAATGAGCAGTTCTTC. Translation: CASSYTDARNEQFF.